The clone carrying this T cell receptor (beta chain) has a single count. Its antigen is currently unknown. The CDR3 sequence is 15 residues long. V shed 4 bases and J shed 4 bases, with 16 bases lying between them. Germline V lookup: CDR1 MNHNS, CDR2 SASEGT. 60 Vbeta and 13 Jbeta primers were used in PCR. Method: immunoSEQ multiplex PCR; TCRdb's copy keeps in-frame clones and lacks some. The data hold 100,000 to 150,000 clones, with 77% observed a single time. The entry originates in a study of cytomegalovirus exposure and HLA in healthy donors. On the study more broadly: A prior study identified 120 million or so unique TCR beta sequences from about 180 million T cells.

Findings and caveats of the study: The HLA-A and HLA-B alleles of most subjects were reportedly predicted accurately from TCR beta sequences.

The specimen was PBMCs. This clonotype originated in a human donor in good health. This chain uses TRBV6-1 with TRBJ1-1; perhaps TRBD1 as D (5 bases). CDR3 DNA: TGTGCCAGCAGTGGAGCACCGGGGGGAGGCACTGAAGCTTTCTTT. Protein sequence: CASSGAPGGGTEAFF.